This T cell receptor (beta chain) derives from a study of T cells in women clearing cervical HPV infection. The overall study: Donors had HPV16-related CIN3 or worse; 2 had invasive cancer. Findings and limits, study-wide: A classifier using richness and V gene abundances reached an AUC of under 0.9.

As to this clone: Its antigen is currently unknown.

TCRdb keeps only in-frame clones here, not all; method: immunoSEQ multiplex PCR. Found here are around 37,000 clones; the top ten clones hold approximately 6%. Sequenced material: blood buffy coat. The receptor was isolated from a woman aged 18 to 75 with a cervical HPV16 infection that either progressed to CIN3+ or cleared (not recorded which).

CDR3 loop: CASHRAPNEKLFF. CDR3 DNA, as far as it was read: TGTGCCAGTCACAGGGCGCCTAATGAAAAA. V and J are TRBV19 and TRBJ1-4; D is perhaps TRBD1 (6 bases). The read terminates 3 residues ahead of where the CDR3 ends, so the germline J gene completes it. Germline CDR1 is LNHDA and CDR2 is SQIVND (reference sequence). The CDR3 covers 13 residues. Trimming cost V 8 bases and J 3 bases, with 10 bases left between them. Full variable domain (missing parts from reference TRBV19 and TRBJ1-4): DGGITQSPKYLFRKEGQNVTLSCEQNLNHDAMYWYRQDPGQGLRLIYYSQIVNDFQKGDIAEGYSVSREKKESFPLTVTSAQKNPTAFYLCASHRAPNEKLFFGSGTQLSVL.